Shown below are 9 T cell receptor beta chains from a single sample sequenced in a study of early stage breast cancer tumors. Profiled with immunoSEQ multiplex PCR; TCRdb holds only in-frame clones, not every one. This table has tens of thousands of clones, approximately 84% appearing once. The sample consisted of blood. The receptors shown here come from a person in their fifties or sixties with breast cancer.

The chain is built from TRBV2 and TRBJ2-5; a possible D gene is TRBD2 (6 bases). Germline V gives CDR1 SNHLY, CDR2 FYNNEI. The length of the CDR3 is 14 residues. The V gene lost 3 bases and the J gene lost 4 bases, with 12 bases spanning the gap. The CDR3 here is CASSDTGSGETQYF. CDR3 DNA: TGTGCCAGCAGTGATACCGGGAGCGGAGAGACCCAGTACTTC.

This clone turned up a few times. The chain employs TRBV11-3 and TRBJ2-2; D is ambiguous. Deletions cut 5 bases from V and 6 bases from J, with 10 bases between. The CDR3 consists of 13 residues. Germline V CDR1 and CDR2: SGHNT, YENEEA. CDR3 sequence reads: CASSDRDPGELFF. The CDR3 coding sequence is TGTGCCAGCAGCGACCGAGATCCCGGGGAGCTGTTTTTT.

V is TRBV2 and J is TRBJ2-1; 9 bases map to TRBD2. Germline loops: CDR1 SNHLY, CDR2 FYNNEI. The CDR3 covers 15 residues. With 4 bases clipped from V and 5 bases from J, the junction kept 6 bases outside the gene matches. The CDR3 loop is CASSGYAGGNNEQFF. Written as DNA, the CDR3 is TGTGCCAGCAGTGGATACGCGGGGGGGAACAATGAGCAGTTCTTC.

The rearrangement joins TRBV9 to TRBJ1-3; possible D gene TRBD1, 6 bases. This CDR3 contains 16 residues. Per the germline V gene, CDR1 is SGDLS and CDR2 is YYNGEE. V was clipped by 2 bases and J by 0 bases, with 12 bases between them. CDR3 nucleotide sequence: TGTGCCAGCAGCGTCTCAGGGGCGAACTCTGGAAACACCATATATTTT. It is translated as CASSVSGANSGNTIYF.

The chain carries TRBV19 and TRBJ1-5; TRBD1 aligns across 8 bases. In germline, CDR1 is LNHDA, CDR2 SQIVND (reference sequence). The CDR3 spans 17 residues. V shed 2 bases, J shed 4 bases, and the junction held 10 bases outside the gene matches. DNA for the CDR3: TGTGCCAGTAGTATAATACAGACAGGGGACCGAAATCAGCCCCAGCATTTT. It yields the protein CASSIIQTGDRNQPQHF.

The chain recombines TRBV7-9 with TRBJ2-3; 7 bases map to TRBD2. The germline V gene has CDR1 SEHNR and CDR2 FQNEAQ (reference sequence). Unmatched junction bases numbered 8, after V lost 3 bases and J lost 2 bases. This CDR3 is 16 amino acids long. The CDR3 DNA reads TGTGCCAGCAGCTTTGGCCTAGCGGATATCACAGATACGCAGTATTTT. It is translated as CASSFGLADITDTQYF.

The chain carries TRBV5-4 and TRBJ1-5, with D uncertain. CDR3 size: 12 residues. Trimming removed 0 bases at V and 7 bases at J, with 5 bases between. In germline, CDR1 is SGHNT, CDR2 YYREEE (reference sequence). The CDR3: CASSLDGQPQHF. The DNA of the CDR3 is TGTGCCAGCAGCTTGGATGGCCAGCCCCAGCATTTT.

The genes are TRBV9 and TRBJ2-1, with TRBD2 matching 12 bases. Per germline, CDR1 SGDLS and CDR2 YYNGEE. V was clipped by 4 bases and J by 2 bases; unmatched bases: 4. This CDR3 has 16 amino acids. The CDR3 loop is CASSPRTSGAYNEQFF. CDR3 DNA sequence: TGTGCCAGCAGCCCCCGGACTAGCGGGGCCTACAATGAGCAGTTCTTC.

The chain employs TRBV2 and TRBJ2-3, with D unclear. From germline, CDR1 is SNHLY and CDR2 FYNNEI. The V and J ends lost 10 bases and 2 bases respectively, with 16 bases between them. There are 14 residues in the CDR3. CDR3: CATSPMGITDTQYF. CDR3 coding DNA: TGTGCCACCTCCCCCATGGGGATCACAGATACGCAGTATTTT.